This is a list of T cell receptor beta chains from one sample in a study of sequential checkpoint blockade in melanoma. The repertoire was sequenced with immunoSEQ multiplex PCR; TCRdb's copy has only in-frame clones and lacks some. The data show about 5,700 clones, with 70% to 90% seen just once and roughly 10% held by the top ten. The sequencing here drew on CD8+ T cells sorted from blood (inferred from file names), taken from a patient given nivolumab and ipilimumab in sequence. These receptors were obtained from a human donor with melanoma. Each CDR3 is given with its conserved first and last residue. The D gene is left open where the match is weak. Size tells how often a clone was seen (once, few, many) or the class of an expanded clone, and some rows leave it out.

CASSLGGRGYNNEQFF,TGTGCCAGCAGCTTAGGAGGCAGGGGGTACAACAATGAGCAGTTCTTC,TRBV7-6,TRBJ2-1,-,TRBD1
CASSLLAGPQETQYF,TGTGCCAGCAGCTTACTAGCGGGCCCGCAAGAGACCCAGTACTTC,TRBV7-3,TRBJ2-5,-,TRBD2
CASSPTGSLDGHEQYF,TGTGCCAGCAGCCCGACTGGGTCTCTAGACGGTCACGAGCAGTACTTC,TRBV7-2,TRBJ2-7,-,-
CASSPGLAGYEQYF,TGTGCCAGCAGTCCGGGACTAGCAGGGTACGAGCAGTACTTC,TRBV27,TRBJ2-7,-,TRBD2
CASMKTSGWSETQYF,TGTGCCAGCATGAAGACTAGCGGGTGGTCGGAGACCCAGTACTTC,TRBV2,TRBJ2-5,-,TRBD2
CASRPTGGRYEQYF,TGTGCCAGCAGACCGACAGGGGGCCGGTACGAGCAGTACTTC,TRBV7-9,TRBJ2-7,-,TRBD1
CASSDLASSYEQYF,TGCGCCAGCAGCGATCTCGCCTCTAGCTACGAGCAGTACTTC,TRBV4-1,TRBJ2-7,few,-
CASSLSGGVANQPQHF,TGTGCCAGCAGCTTATCGGGGGGGGTGGCAAATCAGCCCCAGCATTTT,TRBV7-2,TRBJ1-5,once,-
CASSLSLTGETQYF,TGTGCCAGCAGTTTATCACTTACGGGGGAGACCCAGTACTTC,TRBV27,TRBJ2-5,-,-
CASSPPPSGRYTGELFF,TGTGCCAGCAGCCCCCCGCCTAGCGGGAGGTATACCGGGGAGCTGTTTTTT,TRBV7-6,TRBJ2-2,-,TRBD2
CASSSTGSWHNEQFF,TGTGCCAGCAGCTCCACGGGTTCTTGGCACAATGAGCAGTTCTTC,TRBV7-2,TRBJ2-1,-,-
CAWASGTGYEPQHF,TGTGCCTGGGCGTCCGGGACAGGGTATGAGCCCCAGCATTTT,TRBV30,TRBJ1-5,-,TRBD1
CASSRLSHEQFF,TGTGCCAGTAGTCGACTAAGCCATGAGCAGTTCTTC,TRBV19,TRBJ2-1,-,-
CASRISGGEQYF,TGTGCCAGCAGGATTAGCGGAGGTGAGCAGTACTTC,TRBV7-9,TRBJ2-7,-,-
CASSQGTGRDEQYF,TGCGCCAGCAGCCAAGGTACAGGGAGGGACGAGCAGTACTTC,TRBV4-3,TRBJ2-7,-,-
CASSLRETQYF,TGTGCCAGCAGCCTGAGGGAGACCCAGTACTTC,TRBV13,TRBJ2-5,-,-
CASSSYRSGYTF,TGTGCCAGCAGCTCCTACAGAAGTGGCTACACCTTC,TRBV7-9,TRBJ1-2,-,-
CASSLVAGMYLNEQFF,TGTGCCAGCAGCTTAGTCGCGGGAATGTACCTCAATGAGCAGTTCTTC,TRBV7-8,TRBJ2-1,-,-
CASSQERTGFGNTIYF,TGTGCCAGCAGCCAAGAGAGGACAGGGTTTGGAAACACCATATATTTT,TRBV4-2,TRBJ1-3,-,TRBD1
CASSFMGGGNEQFF,TGTGCCAGCAGTTTTATGGGAGGGGGCAATGAGCAGTTCTTC,TRBV27,TRBJ2-1,-,-
CASSPFRTSGRAKFF,TGTGCCAGCAGCCCATTCCGGACTAGCGGGAGGGCCAAGTTCTTC,TRBV7-9,TRBJ2-1,-,TRBD2
CASSQSWGGTDTQYF,TGTGCCAGCAGCCAGTCGTGGGGGGGCACAGATACGCAGTATTTT,TRBV4-2,TRBJ2-3,-,-
CASSLLTPGPTNYGYTF,TGTGCCAGCAGTTTACTTACACCGGGTCCAACTAACTATGGCTACACCTTC,TRBV27,TRBJ1-2,-,-
CAWTLGGGRGETQYF,TGTGCCTGGACTTTGGGCGGTGGAAGAGGGGAGACCCAGTACTTC,TRBV30,TRBJ2-5,-,-
CASSFVRTSGTYEQYF,TGTGCCAGCAGTTTCGTGCGGACTAGCGGGACCTACGAGCAGTACTTC,TRBV27,TRBJ2-7,-,TRBD2
CASTQFGSGIAGANVLTF,TGTGCCAGCACCCAATTTGGTAGCGGGATTGCTGGGGCCAACGTCCTGACTTTC,TRBV7-9,TRBJ2-6,-,TRBD2
CASSYGSTGQPQHF,TGTGCCAGCAGTTACGGGTCCACGGGTCAGCCCCAGCATTTT,TRBV6-6,TRBJ1-5,medium-sized,-
CASSLVGGESYNEQFF,TGCGCCAGCAGCTTGGTGGGGGGAGAGTCCTACAATGAGCAGTTCTTC,TRBV5-1,TRBJ2-1,once,-
CASGEQGAYGYTF,TGTGCCAGCGGAGAACAGGGCGCTTATGGCTACACCTTC,TRBV2,TRBJ1-2,-,-
CASSWGRGNSPLHF,TGTGCCAGCAGCTGGGGCAGGGGAAATTCACCCCTCCACTTT,TRBV7-8,TRBJ1-6,-,-
CASSQDSGTDTQYF,TGCGCCAGCAGCCAAGATTCAGGCACAGATACGCAGTATTTT,TRBV4-3,TRBJ2-3,-,-
CASSLLGNTDTQYF,TGTGCCAGCAGTTTATTGGGCAACACAGATACGCAGTATTTT,TRBV27,TRBJ2-3,-,-
CANSLYLAGAKDTQYF,TGTGCCAACAGTTTATACCTAGCGGGAGCAAAAGATACGCAGTATTTT,TRBV28,TRBJ2-3,-,TRBD2
CASSYRLGRNSYEQYF,TGCGCCAGCAGCTATCGACTGGGGAGAAACTCCTACGAGCAGTACTTC,TRBV4-1,TRBJ2-7,-,-
CASSFRAGGTGELFF,TGTGCCAGCAGTTTTAGGGCGGGTGGCACCGGGGAGCTGTTTTTT,TRBV27,TRBJ2-2,-,-
CASSLETRTFQETQYF,TGTGCCAGCTCCCTCGAGACACGTACCTTCCAAGAGACCCAGTACTTC,TRBV18,TRBJ2-5,once,-
CASSSTGSRYGYTF,TGTGCCAGCAGCTCGACAGGTTCCCGCTATGGCTACACCTTC,TRBV7-9,TRBJ1-2,-,-
CASSGGPPSSYEQYF,TGTGCCAGCAGTGGGGGCCCACCTAGCTCCTACGAGCAGTACTTC,TRBV2,TRBJ2-7,-,-
CASSFPGQGAPGELFF,TGTGCCAGCAGTTTCCCGGGACAGGGGGCGCCCGGGGAGCTGTTTTTT,TRBV27,TRBJ2-2,-,TRBD1
CASGIFDEQFF,TGCGCCAGCGGCATTTTCGATGAGCAGTTCTTC,TRBV4-1,TRBJ2-1,-,-
CASSPREEETQYF,TGTGCCAGCAGCCCCCGGGAGGAAGAGACCCAGTACTTC,TRBV13,TRBJ2-5,-,TRBD2
CASSLPGAGTEAFF,TGCGCCAGCAGCTTGCCAGGGGCGGGCACTGAAGCTTTCTTT,TRBV5-1,TRBJ1-1,-,-
CASSQGTGNQPQHF,TGTGCCAGCAGTCAAGGGACAGGAAATCAGCCCCAGCATTTT,TRBV7-9,TRBJ1-5,-,TRBD1
CASGGTGGGETQYF,TGTGCCAGCGGCGGGACAGGGGGTGGGGAGACCCAGTACTTC,TRBV5-5,TRBJ2-5,once,TRBD1
CASSRPGLAGPETQYF,TGTGCCAGCAGCCGACCGGGACTAGCGGGCCCAGAGACCCAGTACTTC,TRBV7-9,TRBJ2-5,large,TRBD2
CASSLSSSSYNEQFF,TGTGCCAGCAGTTTATCGTCGAGCTCCTACAATGAGCAGTTCTTC,TRBV27,TRBJ2-1,-,-
CASSERLAGVTDTQYF,TGCGCCAGCAGCGAAAGACTAGCGGGCGTCACAGATACGCAGTATTTT,TRBV5-1,TRBJ2-3,-,TRBD2
CASGLEGGNIQYF,TGTGCCAGCGGCCTTGAGGGTGGGAACATTCAGTACTTC,TRBV5-8,TRBJ2-4,once,-
CASSPEGASNEKLFF,TGTGCCAGCAGCCCCGAGGGGGCTTCTAATGAAAAACTGTTTTTT,TRBV6-6,TRBJ1-4,once,TRBD1
CASSHEPRTGGNNSPLHF,TGCGCCAGCAGCCATGAACCCCGGACAGGGGGCAATAATTCACCCCTCCACTTT,TRBV4-1,TRBJ1-6,-,TRBD1
CASRALGAREAFF,TGTGCCAGCAGGGCTTTGGGGGCCCGTGAAGCTTTCTTT,TRBV6-1,TRBJ1-1,-,-
CASGSGGGYTF,TGTGCCAGCGGTTCAGGGGGAGGCTACACCTTC,TRBV7-9,TRBJ1-2,-,TRBD1
CSVEDPARGSYEQYF,TGCAGCGTTGAAGATCCAGCCAGGGGCTCCTACGAGCAGTACTTC,TRBV29-1,TRBJ2-7,once,-